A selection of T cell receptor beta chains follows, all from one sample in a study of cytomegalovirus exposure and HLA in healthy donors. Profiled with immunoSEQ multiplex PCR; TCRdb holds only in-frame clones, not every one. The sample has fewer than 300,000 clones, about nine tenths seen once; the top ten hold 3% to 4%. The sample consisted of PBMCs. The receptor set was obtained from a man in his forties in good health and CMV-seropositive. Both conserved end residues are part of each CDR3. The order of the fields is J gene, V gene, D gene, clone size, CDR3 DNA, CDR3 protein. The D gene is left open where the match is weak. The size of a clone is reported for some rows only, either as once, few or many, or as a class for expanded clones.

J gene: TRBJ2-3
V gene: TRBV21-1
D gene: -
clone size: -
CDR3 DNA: TGTGCCAGCAGAATCCAGCGGGAGTCGGAGGATACGCAGTATTTT
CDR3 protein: CASRIQRESEDTQYF

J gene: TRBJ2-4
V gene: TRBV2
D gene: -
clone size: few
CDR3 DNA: TGTGCCAGCAGTGAGAGGGAAGCCAAAAACATTCAGTACTTC
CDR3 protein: CASSEREAKNIQYF

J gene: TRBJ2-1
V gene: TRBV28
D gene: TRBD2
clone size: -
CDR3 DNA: TGTGCCAGCAGTTCGCCATTAGGACTAGCGGGACTCCCTGAGCAGTTCTTC
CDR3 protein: CASSSPLGLAGLPEQFF

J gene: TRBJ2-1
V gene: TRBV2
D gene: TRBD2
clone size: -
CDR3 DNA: TGTGCCAGCCGCTACAGACTAGCGGGGGACAATGAGCAGTTCTTC
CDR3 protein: CASRYRLAGDNEQFF

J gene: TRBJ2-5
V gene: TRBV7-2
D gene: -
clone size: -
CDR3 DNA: TGTGCCAGCAGCGCGGAGGGAAGACAGGGTTCGGAGGAGACCCAGTACTTC
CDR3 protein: CASSAEGRQGSEETQYF

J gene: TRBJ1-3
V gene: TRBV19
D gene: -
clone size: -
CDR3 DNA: TGTGCCAGTACCTCGGAAGGGGCGGTTGGAAACACCATATATTTT
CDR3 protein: CASTSEGAVGNTIYF

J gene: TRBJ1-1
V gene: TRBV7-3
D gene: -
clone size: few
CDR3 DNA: TGTGCCAGCAGCGCACGAGGGGGAACACCGGAAGCTTTCTTT
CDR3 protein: CASSARGGTPEAFF

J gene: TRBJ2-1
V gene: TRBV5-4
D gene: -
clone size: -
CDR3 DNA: TGTGCCAGCAGCTTGGGCATGAAACTAGAAACCTATGAGCAGTTCTTC
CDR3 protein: CASSLGMKLETYEQFF

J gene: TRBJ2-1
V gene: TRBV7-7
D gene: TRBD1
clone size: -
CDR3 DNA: TGTGCTAGCAGCTACGGGACAGGGGTAAACAATGAGCAGTTCTTC
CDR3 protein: CASSYGTGVNNEQFF

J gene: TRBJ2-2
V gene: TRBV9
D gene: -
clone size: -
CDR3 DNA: TGTGCCAGCAGCGTAGAGGAGGTCGGACTCACCGGGGAGCTGTTTTTT
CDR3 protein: CASSVEEVGLTGELFF

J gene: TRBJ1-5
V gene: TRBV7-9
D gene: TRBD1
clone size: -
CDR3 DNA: TGTTCCAGCAGCCCGGCCGGGACAGGGCCTCAGCCCCAGCATTTT
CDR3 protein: CSSSPAGTGPQPQHF

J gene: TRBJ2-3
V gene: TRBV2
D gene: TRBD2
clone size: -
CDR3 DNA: TGTGCCAGCAGTGTCCTAGCGGGACCCACAGATACGCAGTATTTT
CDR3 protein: CASSVLAGPTDTQYF

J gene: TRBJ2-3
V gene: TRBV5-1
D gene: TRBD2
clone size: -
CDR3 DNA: TGCGCCAGCAGCTTCGTGTCTAGCGGGGCTGTTACCACAGATACGCAGTATTTT
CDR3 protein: CASSFVSSGAVTTDTQYF

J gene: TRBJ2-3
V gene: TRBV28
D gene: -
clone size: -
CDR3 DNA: TGTGCCAGCAGTTTGATCTTTAGTGGAGATACGCAGTATTTT
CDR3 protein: CASSLIFSGDTQYF

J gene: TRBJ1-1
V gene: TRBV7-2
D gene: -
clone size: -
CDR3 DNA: TGTGCCAGCAGCTTCTCCACTGAAGCTTTCTTT
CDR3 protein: CASSFSTEAFF

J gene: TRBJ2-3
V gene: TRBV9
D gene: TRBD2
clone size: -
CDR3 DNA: TGTGCCAGCAGCGCGAACCTAGCGGGAGAACCCACAGATACGCAGTATTTT
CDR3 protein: CASSANLAGEPTDTQYF

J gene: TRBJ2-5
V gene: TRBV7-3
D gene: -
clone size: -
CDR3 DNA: TGTGCCAGCAGCTTAAAAATCCAGGGTGGTGGAGAGACCCAGTACTTC
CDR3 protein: CASSLKIQGGGETQYF

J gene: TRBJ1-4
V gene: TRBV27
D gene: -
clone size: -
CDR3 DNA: TGTGCCAGCAGTGGCATCCACCCCCGCCCGTCGACAGCGAGTAATGAAAAACTGTTTTTT
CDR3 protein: CASSGIHPRPSTASNEKLFF

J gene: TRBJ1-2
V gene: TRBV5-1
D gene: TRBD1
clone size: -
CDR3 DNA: TGCGCCAGCAGCTCCGAGACAGGGGCGAACTATGGCTACACCTTC
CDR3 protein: CASSSETGANYGYTF

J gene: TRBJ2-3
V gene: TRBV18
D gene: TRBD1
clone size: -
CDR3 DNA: TGTGCCAGCTCATTTCTGGATTCCGGGACAGGGTTGTTGTCTAGCACAGATACGCAGTATTTT
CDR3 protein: CASSFLDSGTGLLSSTDTQYF

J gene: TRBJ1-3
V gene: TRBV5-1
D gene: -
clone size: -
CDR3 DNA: TGCGCCAGCAGCTTGGGGGCAGGCGGAAACACCATATATTTT
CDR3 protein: CASSLGAGGNTIYF

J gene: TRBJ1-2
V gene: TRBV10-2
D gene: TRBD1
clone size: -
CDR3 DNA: TGCGCCAGCAGAAGGGGGCAAGGCTATGGCTACACCTTC
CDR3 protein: CASRRGQGYGYTF

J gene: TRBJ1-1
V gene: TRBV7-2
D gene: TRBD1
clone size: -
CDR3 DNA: TGTGCCAGCAGCTTAGGGGGGACAGGGAAGACTGAAGCTTTCTTT
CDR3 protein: CASSLGGTGKTEAFF

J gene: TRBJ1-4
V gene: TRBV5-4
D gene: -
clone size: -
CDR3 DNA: TGTGCCAGCAGCTTGGGCGGCCCTAATGAAAAACTGTTTTTT
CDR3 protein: CASSLGGPNEKLFF

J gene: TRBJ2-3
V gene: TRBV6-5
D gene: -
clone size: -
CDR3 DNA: TGTGCCAGCAGTTCGAGTGGAGGGCCTAAGAGTACGCAGTATTTT
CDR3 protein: CASSSSGGPKSTQYF

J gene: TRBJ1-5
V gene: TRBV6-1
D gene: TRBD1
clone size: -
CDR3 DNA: TGTGCCAGCAGGGGACAGGGCAATCAGCCCCAGCATTTT
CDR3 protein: CASRGQGNQPQHF

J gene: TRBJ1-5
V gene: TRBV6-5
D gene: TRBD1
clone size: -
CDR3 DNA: TGTGCCAGCAGGCTGACAGGGCTCAGCAATCAGCCCCAGCATTTT
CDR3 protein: CASRLTGLSNQPQHF

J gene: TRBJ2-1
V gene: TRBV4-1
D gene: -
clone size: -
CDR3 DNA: TGCGCCAGCAGCCAAGTGGGGGGACCGCGATACAATGAGCAGTTCTTC
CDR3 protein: CASSQVGGPRYNEQFF

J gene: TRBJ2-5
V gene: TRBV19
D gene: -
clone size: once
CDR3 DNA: TGTGCCAGTAGTTCCCCAGGGGCAGAGACCCAGTACTTC
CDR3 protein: CASSSPGAETQYF

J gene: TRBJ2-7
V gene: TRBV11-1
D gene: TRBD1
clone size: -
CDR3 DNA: TGTGCCAGCAGCCGACAGGGAGTAGACCCATACGAGCAGTACTTC
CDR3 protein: CASSRQGVDPYEQYF

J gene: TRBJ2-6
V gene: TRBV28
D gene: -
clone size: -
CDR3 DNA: TGTGCCAGCAGTCAAAAAGGGGGCTCTGGGGCCAACGTCCTGACTTTC
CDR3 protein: CASSQKGGSGANVLTF

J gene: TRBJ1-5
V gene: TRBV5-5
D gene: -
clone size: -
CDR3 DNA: TGTGCCAGCAGCTTGAAACCAAAGACCGAGGGTAATCAGCCCCAGCATTTT
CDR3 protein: CASSLKPKTEGNQPQHF

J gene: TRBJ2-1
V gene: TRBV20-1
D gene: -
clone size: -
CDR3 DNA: TGCAGTGTGGGCCACTACAATGAGCAGTTCTTC
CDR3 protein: CSVGHYNEQFF

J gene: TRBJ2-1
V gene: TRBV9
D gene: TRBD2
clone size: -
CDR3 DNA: TGTGCCAGCAGCGAGGGACTAGCGGGAGGCCTCAGGGATGAGCAGTTCTTC
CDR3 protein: CASSEGLAGGLRDEQFF

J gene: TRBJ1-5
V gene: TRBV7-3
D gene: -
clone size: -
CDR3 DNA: TGTGCCAGCTCCCCACAGGGTGGCCAGCCCCAGCATTTT
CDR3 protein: CASSPQGGQPQHF

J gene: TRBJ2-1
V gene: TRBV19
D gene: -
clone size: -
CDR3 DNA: TGTGCCAGGGCCCCCGGCAGGGCGGATGAGCAGTTCTTC
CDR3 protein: CARAPGRADEQFF

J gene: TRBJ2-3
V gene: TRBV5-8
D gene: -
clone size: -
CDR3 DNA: TGTGCCAGCAGCTTGTTTGGGGGGATCACAGATACGCAGTATTTT
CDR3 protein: CASSLFGGITDTQYF

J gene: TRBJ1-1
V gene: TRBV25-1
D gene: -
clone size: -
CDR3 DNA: TGTGCCAGCAGTTCCGGACAGAACACTGAAGCTTTCTTT
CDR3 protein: CASSSGQNTEAFF

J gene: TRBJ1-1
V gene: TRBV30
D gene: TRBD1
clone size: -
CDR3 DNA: TGTGCCTGGAGCCGGGACAGCCTGAACACTGAAGCTTTCTTT
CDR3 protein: CAWSRDSLNTEAFF

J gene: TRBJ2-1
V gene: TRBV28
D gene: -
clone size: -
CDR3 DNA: TGTGCCAGCAGTCCTGGACAGAGCTCCTACAATGAGCAGTTCTTC
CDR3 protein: CASSPGQSSYNEQFF

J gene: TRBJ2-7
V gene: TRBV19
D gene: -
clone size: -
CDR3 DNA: TGTGCCAGTAGTAGAGGGGGGGCCTACGAGCAGTACTTC
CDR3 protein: CASSRGGAYEQYF